The 27 T cell receptor beta chains below all came from one sample that was sequenced in a study of blood T cell repertoires in COVID-19. Clones were sequenced by immunoSEQ multiplex PCR, and TCRdb holds only the in-frame ones, with some missing. The repertoire includes approximately 72,000 clones, approximately 85% of them detected once, and about a third sits in the top ten. Sequenced sample: peripheral blood. These receptors were collected from a woman at least 80 years old with active or convalescent COVID-19.

This rearrangement joins TRBV5-1 to TRBJ1-1; 7 bases are shared with TRBD1. CDR1 is SGHRS and CDR2 is YFSETQ in the germline V gene. The CDR3 loop spans 15 amino acids. V lost 4 bases and J lost 1; bases outside the gene matches: 7. The CDR3 loop reads CASSPGGTANTEAFF. Here the CDR3 DNA reads TGCGCCAGCAGCCCAGGGGGGACAGCGAACACTGAAGCTTTCTTT.

This chain links TRBV7-8 with TRBJ2-2; 8 nucleotides match TRBD1. V trimming: 5 bases; J trimming: 4 bases; junction bases outside the gene matches: 6. This CDR3 is built from 15 residues. Germline V gene sequence: CDR1 SGHVS, CDR2 FQNEAQ. In DNA, the CDR3 is TGTGCCAGCAGCCCGGGACAGGCGGTCACCGGGGAGCTGTTTTTT. Translated, it gives CASSPGQAVTGELFF.

V gene TRBV29-1 combines with J gene TRBJ2-3; weak D call: TRBD1 (5 bases). V was cut by 7 bases and J by 1 base, with 15 bases left in between. Germline-derived CDR1 and CDR2 are SQVTM and ANQGSEA. The CDR3 totals 14 residues. CDR3 coding DNA: TGCAGCGCCTCAGGGCTGGTCGGCACAGATACGCAGTATTTT. Translation: CSASGLVGTDTQYF.

This CDR3 is CASSIRQVSTRYGYTF. CDR3 DNA: TGTGCCAGTAGTATCAGACAGGTATCTACCAGATATGGCTACACCTTC. The chain recombines TRBV19 with TRBJ1-2, with D maybe TRBD1 (6 bases). Germline CDR1 LNHDA, CDR2 SQIVND (reference sequence). The ends were cut back, 3 bases at V and 5 bases at J, with 19 bases in the middle. The CDR3 runs to 16 residues.

The V and J genes are TRBV4-1 and TRBJ2-2; D is ambiguous. There are 12 residues in the CDR3. CDR1 and CDR2 (germline): MGHRA, YSYEKL. The V end was cut by 4 bases, the J end by 6 bases, with 6 bases between. CDR3 in amino acids: CASSPVPGELFF. CDR3 DNA: TGCGCCAGCAGCCCGGTGCCCGGGGAGCTGTTTTTT.

The rearrangement links TRBV27 to TRBJ2-7; a weak D match, TRBD2 (6 bases). Trimming shortened V by 5 bases and J by 2 bases, and 13 bases separated the two germline ends. Looked up from germline, CDR1 is MNHEY and CDR2 is SMNVEV (reference sequence). The CDR3 is made up of 14 amino acids. CDR3 bases: TGTGCCAGCAGTCCGGGACTTTCTACCTACGAGCAGTACTTC. Protein sequence: CASSPGLSTYEQYF.

This clone was counted a few times. This chain uses TRBV19 with TRBJ1-5; possible D gene TRBD1, 6 bases. The V and J ends lost 10 bases and 2 bases respectively, with 21 bases between them. There are 16 residues in the CDR3. Germline V gene sequence: CDR1 LNHDA, CDR2 SQIVND (reference sequence). The CDR3 DNA is TGTGCCACGGAGGACAGTGTCGTTAAGGGCAATCAGCCCCAGCATTTT. Translated: CATEDSVVKGNQPQHF.

The CDR3 loop is CASSLGQGSYEQYF. The CDR3 DNA is TGTGCCAGCAGTCTCGGACAGGGCTCCTACGAGCAGTACTTC. This rearrangement joins TRBV3-1 (or the pseudogene TRBV3-2) to TRBJ2-7, with TRBD1 identical over 8 bases. The length of the CDR3 is 14 residues. Trimming took 6 bases from V and 0 from J; bases not matched to a gene: 4. Germline V CDR1 and CDR2: LGHDT, YNNKEL (reference sequence).

A single count supports this clone. The chain is built from TRBV10-3 and TRBJ2-5, with 10 bases aligning to TRBD2. V gave up 2 bases and J gave up 2 bases; unmatched junction bases: 2. Germline V gene lookup returns CDR1 ENHRY and CDR2 SYGVKD. The CDR3 runs 15 residues. For the CDR3, the DNA is TGTGCCATCAGTGAGACTAGCGGGGTTCAAGAGACCCAGTACTTC. Protein sequence: CAISETSGVQETQYF.

The chain uses TRBV6-4 and TRBJ2-1; 8 positions match TRBD1. Germline CDR1 MRHNA, CDR2 SNTAGT. Trimming removed 2 bases from V and 1 base from J; junction bases left unmatched: 1. The CDR3 runs to 15 residues. In nucleotides, the CDR3 is TGTGCCAGCAGTGACCGACAGGGGTCCTACAATGAGCAGTTCTTC. Translating it yields CASSDRQGSYNEQFF.

The CDR3 sequence: CASSYPDLATSGGTTQETQYF. Here the CDR3 DNA reads TGTGCCAGCAGTTACCCGGACCTTGCTACTAGCGGGGGAACAACCCAAGAGACCCAGTACTTC. The V and J genes are TRBV6-2 or TRBV6-3 and TRBJ2-5, with 11 bases aligning to TRBD2. This CDR3 region has 21 residues. The germline V gene has CDR1 MNHEY and CDR2 SVGEGT. The V segment lost 2 bases and the J segment 1 base; nucleotides outside the gene matches: 18.

The chain couples TRBV5-5 to TRBJ1-1, with 7 bases aligning to TRBD1. The germline gives CDR1 SGHKS, CDR2 YYEKEE (reference sequence). CDR3 length: 15 amino acids. After removal of 4 bases from V and 2 bases from J, the junction contained 8 bases not matched to a gene. CDR3 sequence (DNA): TGTGCCAGCAGCACCCTGACAGGGTTCAACACTGAAGCTTTCTTT. Its protein is CASSTLTGFNTEAFF. Together with reference TRBV5-5 and TRBJ1-1, the CDR3 gives the full variable domain: DAGVTQSPTHLIKTRGQQVTLRCSPISGHKSVSWYQQVLGQGPQFIFQYYEKEERGRGNFPDRFSARQFPNYSSELNVNALLLGDSALYLCASSTLTGFNTEAFFGQGTRLTVV.

The genes are TRBV2 and TRBJ2-7, with D possibly matching TRBD1 (6 bases). Trimming removed 6 bases at V and 2 bases at J, with 17 bases between. The CDR3 is made up of 15 amino acids. CDR1 and CDR2 (germline): SNHLY, FYNNEI. The CDR3 sequence is CASSYLNRDPYEQYF. CDR3 nucleotide sequence: TGTGCCAGCAGCTACCTAAACAGGGACCCCTACGAGCAGTACTTC.

The J gene is TRBJ1-6, the V gene TRBV7-9, with 7 bases fitting TRBD1. The V segment lost 1 base and the J segment 0 bases; nucleotides outside the gene matches: 6. Germline loops: CDR1 SEHNR, CDR2 FQNEAQ (reference sequence). The CDR3 loop spans 18 amino acids. The CDR3 loop reads CASSLEGTASSYNSPLHF. The CDR3 DNA follows: TGTGCCAGCAGCTTAGAAGGGACAGCGAGCTCCTATAATTCACCCCTCCACTTT.

The chain joins TRBV30 to TRBJ2-5; tentatively, D is TRBD1 (6 bases). CDR1 and CDR2 (germline): GTSNPN, SVGIG (reference sequence). The CDR3 totals 12 residues. V dropped 3 bases and J dropped 5 bases, with 10 bases sitting between them. The CDR3 DNA reads TGTGCCTGGAGGGGGGCAAGCGAGACCCAGTACTTC. Residues: CAWRGASETQYF.

This chain uses TRBV7-6 with TRBJ2-2; the match to TRBD1 covers 11 bases. CDR3 length: 18 residues. Germline V gene lookup returns CDR1 SGHVS and CDR2 FNYEAQ. V was pared by 7 bases and J by 5 bases, with 15 bases of the junction left unmatched. Here the CDR3 reads CASTLPAGQGAYTGELFF. CDR3 coding DNA: TGTGCCAGCACCCTCCCCGCCGGACAGGGGGCGTATACCGGGGAGCTGTTTTTT.

J is TRBJ2-5 and V is TRBV6-6, with D tentatively TRBD2 (6 bases). Germline V gene sequence: CDR1 MNHNY, CDR2 SVGAGI (reference sequence). The CDR3 covers 14 residues. Between the trimmed V and J ends, which lost 6 bases and 4 bases, there was a span of 15 bases. The CDR3 here is CASSWDGGRETQYF. CDR3 DNA sequence: TGTGCCAGCAGCTGGGACGGGGGACGAGAGACCCAGTACTTC.

The chain couples TRBV6-5 to TRBJ1-1; D is uncertain. The CDR3 totals 10 residues. CDR1 is MNHEY, CDR2 SVGAGI, per germline. V was trimmed by 9 bases and J by 13 bases, leaving 15 bases between them. CDR3 in amino acids: CASIARRVFF. The CDR3 region has the DNA TGTGCCAGTATAGCTAGGCGGGTTTTCTTT.

This clone was seen only once. V gene TRBV6-5 combines with J gene TRBJ2-7, with a tentative D call TRBD1 (6 bases). The V gene lost 3 bases and the J gene lost 7 bases, with 13 bases spanning the gap. This CDR3 region has 13 residues. Germline CDR1 is MNHEY and CDR2 is SVGAGI. The CDR3 coding sequence is TGTGCCAGCAGTTATGGCAGGGGTGTTGAGCAGTACTTC. It is translated as CASSYGRGVEQYF.

The rearrangement uses TRBV7-2 and TRBJ2-5, with a tentative D call TRBD2 (6 bases). The CDR3 is 17 amino acids. The germline V gene has CDR1 SGHTA and CDR2 FQGNSA. Trimming stripped 1 base from V and 2 bases from J, with 17 bases between. CDR3 residues: CASSLVGATGVQETQYF. CDR3 nucleotides: TGTGCCAGCAGCTTAGTTGGGGCGACGGGGGTACAAGAGACCCAGTACTTC.

The chain is built from TRBV11-2 and TRBJ2-7, with D maybe TRBD1 (5 bases). V gave up 4 bases and J gave up 2 bases, with 15 bases separating them. The CDR3 contains 15 residues. Germline V gene sequence: CDR1 SGHAT, CDR2 FQNNGV. CDR3 protein: CASSSTGSNPYEQYF. The CDR3 DNA reads as TGTGCCAGCAGCTCCACAGGTTCGAACCCCTACGAGCAGTACTTC.

The chain combines TRBV10-1 with TRBJ1-1; TRBD1 is a possible D gene (6 bases). V lost 3 bases and J lost 0, with 11 bases in between. This CDR3 is built from 15 residues. Germline loops: CDR1 WNHNN, CDR2 SYGVQD (reference sequence). CDR3 loop: CASSEAQGMNTEAFF. CDR3 coding DNA: TGCGCCAGCAGTGAAGCCCAGGGGATGAACACTGAAGCTTTCTTT.

This chain joins TRBV6-5 and TRBJ1-1; maybe TRBD1 (5 bases). There are 15 residues in the CDR3. The germline V and J ends were trimmed by 2 bases and 1 base, with 11 bases remaining between them. Germline CDR1 is MNHEY and CDR2 is SVGAGI. The CDR3 DNA reads TGTGCCAGCAGTTACCTAGGACACCAGAACACTGAAGCTTTCTTT. It is translated as CASSYLGHQNTEAFF.

This clone appeared once. The chain carries TRBV18 and TRBJ2-7; D may be TRBD1 (6 bases). V lost 6 bases and J 0 bases, leaving 15 bases between the germline ends. The germline V gene has CDR1 KGHSH and CDR2 LQKENI. This CDR3 comprises 15 residues. The CDR3, as DNA: TGTGCCAGCTCGCCGTCAGGACAGAGCTCCTACGAGCAGTACTTC. It is translated as CASSPSGQSSYEQYF.

This clone was recorded once. The chain links TRBV11-2 to TRBJ1-2; 7 bases match TRBD1. This CDR3 comprises 13 residues. The ends lost 5 bases at V and 2 bases at J; junction bases unmatched: 2. CDR1 SGHAT and CDR2 FQNNGV come from the germline V gene. This CDR3 reads CASSPQGNYGYTF. DNA for the CDR3: TGTGCCAGCAGCCCACAGGGGAACTATGGCTACACCTTC.

This chain connects TRBV10-2 to TRBJ2-2; D gene uncertain. The germline CDR1 and CDR2 sequences are WSHSY and SAAADI. The CDR3 length is 15 residues. Trimming stripped 4 bases from V and 1 base from J, with 10 bases between. The CDR3 spells CASSVSIGNTGELFF. The CDR3 region has the DNA TGCGCCAGCAGTGTTAGTATTGGGAACACCGGGGAGCTGTTTTTT.

This clone was detected only once. The V gene is TRBV19, the J gene TRBJ1-2, with TRBD1 as a possible D gene (5 bases). Looked up from germline, CDR1 is LNHDA and CDR2 is SQIVND (reference sequence). The CDR3 consists of 14 residues. With 2 bases removed from V and 6 bases from J, the gap between germline ends came to 13 bases. The CDR3, as DNA: TGTGCCAGTAGTATAAGAATGACAGAAGATGGCTACACCTTC. Translating gives CASSIRMTEDGYTF.